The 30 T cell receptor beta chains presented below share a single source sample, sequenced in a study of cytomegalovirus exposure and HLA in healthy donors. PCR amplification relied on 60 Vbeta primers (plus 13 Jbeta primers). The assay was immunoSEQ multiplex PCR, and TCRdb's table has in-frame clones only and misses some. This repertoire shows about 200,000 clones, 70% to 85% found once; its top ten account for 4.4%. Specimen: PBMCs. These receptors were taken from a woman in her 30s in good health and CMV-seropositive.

The CDR3 DNA follows: TGTGCCAGCAGCTTCGCGGGAGGAAACGAGCAGTACTTC. It translates to CASSFAGGNEQYF. The chain has TRBV11-3 and TRBJ2-7; TRBD2 matches 8 bases. From germline, CDR1 is SGHNT and CDR2 YENEEA. The CDR3 contains 13 residues. V lost 3 bases, J lost 5 bases, and 3 bases stayed unmatched.

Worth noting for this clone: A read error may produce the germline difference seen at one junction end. The CDR3 nucleotides are TGTGCCAGCACCCGGGAGCGGGACAGGGAGGTCTTC. Its translation is CASTRERDREVF. The rearrangement uses TRBV2 and TRBJ2-1; TRBD1 aligns across 9 bases. The CDR3 totals 12 residues. Germline CDR1 is SNHLY and CDR2 is FYNNEI.

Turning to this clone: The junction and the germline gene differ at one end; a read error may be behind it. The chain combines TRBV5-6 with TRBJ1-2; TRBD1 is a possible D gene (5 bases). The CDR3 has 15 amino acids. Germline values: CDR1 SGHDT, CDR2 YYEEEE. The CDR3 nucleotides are TGTGCCAGCAGCTTGGGACAGCCCTCCGGCTATAGCTACACCTTC. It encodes CASSLGQPSGYSYTF. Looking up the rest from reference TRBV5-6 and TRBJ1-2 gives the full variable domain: DAGVTQSPTHLIKTRGQQVTLRCSPKSGHDTVSWYQQALGQGPQFIFQYYEEEERQRGNFPDRFSGHQFPNYSSELNVNALLLGDSALYLCASSLGQPSGYSYTFGSGTRLTVV.

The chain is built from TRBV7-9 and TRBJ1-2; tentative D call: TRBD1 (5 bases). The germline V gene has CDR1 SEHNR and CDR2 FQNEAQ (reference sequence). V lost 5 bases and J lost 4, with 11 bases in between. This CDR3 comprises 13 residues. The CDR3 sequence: CASSLQGSYGYTF. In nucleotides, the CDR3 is TGTGCCAGCAGCCTCCAGGGTAGCTATGGCTACACCTTC.

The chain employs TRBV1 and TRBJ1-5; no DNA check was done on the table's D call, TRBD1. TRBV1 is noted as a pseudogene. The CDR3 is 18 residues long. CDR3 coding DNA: TGCACCAGCAGCCAAGGGTCAACAGAAAACCTCTCCAATCAGCCCCAGCATTTT. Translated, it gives CTSSQGSTENLSNQPQHF.

The CDR3 bases are TGTGCCAGCAGCCCCTTAGTCAATACGAACACTGAAGCTTTCTTT. This encodes CASSPLVNTNTEAFF. The chain recombines TRBV7-9 with TRBJ1-1, with no clear D. Between the trimmed V and J ends, which lost 5 bases and 1 base, there was a span of 14 bases. Germline lookup yields CDR1 SEHNR and CDR2 FQNEAQ (reference sequence). The CDR3 has 15 amino acids.

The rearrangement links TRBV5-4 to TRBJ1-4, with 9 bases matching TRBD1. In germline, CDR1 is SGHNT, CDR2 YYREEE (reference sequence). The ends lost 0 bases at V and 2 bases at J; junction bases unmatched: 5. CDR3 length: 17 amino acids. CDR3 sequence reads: CASSLARGQGTNEKLFF. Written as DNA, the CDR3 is TGTGCCAGCAGCTTGGCCCGCGGACAGGGGACTAATGAAAAACTGTTTTTT.

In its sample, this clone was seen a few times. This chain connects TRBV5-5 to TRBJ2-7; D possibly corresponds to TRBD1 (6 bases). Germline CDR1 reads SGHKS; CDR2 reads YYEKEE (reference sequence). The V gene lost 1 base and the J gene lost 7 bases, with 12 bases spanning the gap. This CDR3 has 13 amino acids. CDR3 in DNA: TGTGCCAGCAGCTTGAACAGGGTGGGTGAGCAGTACTTC. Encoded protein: CASSLNRVGEQYF.

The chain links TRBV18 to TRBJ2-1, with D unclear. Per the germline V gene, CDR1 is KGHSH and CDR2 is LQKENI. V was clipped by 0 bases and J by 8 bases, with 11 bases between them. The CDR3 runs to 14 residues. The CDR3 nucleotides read TGTGCCAGCTCACCACCGTCCCTGAGCTATGAGCAGTTCTTC. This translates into CASSPPSLSYEQFF.

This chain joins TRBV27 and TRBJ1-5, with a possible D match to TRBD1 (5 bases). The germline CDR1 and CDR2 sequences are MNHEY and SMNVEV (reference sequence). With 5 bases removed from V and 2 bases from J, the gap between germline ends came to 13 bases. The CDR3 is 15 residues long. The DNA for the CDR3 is TGTGCCAGCAGTGATGACAGTGAGGGCAATCAGCCCCAGCATTTT. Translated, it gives CASSDDSEGNQPQHF.

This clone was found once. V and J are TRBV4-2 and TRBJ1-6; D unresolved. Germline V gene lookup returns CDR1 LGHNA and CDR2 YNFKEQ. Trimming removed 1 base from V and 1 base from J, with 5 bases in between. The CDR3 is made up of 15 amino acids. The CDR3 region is CASSQVQSYNSPLHF. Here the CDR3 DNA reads TGTGCCAGCAGCCAAGTTCAGTCCTATAATTCACCCCTCCACTTT.

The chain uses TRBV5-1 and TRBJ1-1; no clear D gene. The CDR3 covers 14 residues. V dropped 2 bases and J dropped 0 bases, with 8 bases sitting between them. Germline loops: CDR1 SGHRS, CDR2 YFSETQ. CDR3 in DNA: TGCGCCAGCAGCTTTCTACCAATGAACACTGAAGCTTTCTTT. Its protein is CASSFLPMNTEAFF. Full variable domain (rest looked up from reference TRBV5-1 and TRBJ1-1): KAGVTQTPRYLIKTRGQQVTLSCSPISGHRSVSWYQQTPGQGLQFLFEYFSETQRNKGNFPGRFSGRQFSNSRSEMNVSTLELGDSALYLCASSFLPMNTEAFFGQGTRLTVV.

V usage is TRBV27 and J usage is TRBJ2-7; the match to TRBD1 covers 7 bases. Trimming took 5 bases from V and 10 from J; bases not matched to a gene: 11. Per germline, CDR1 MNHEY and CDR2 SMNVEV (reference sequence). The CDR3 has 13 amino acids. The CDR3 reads CASSPTGAAGQYF. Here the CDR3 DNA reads TGTGCCAGCAGTCCAACAGGGGCCGCCGGTCAGTACTTC.

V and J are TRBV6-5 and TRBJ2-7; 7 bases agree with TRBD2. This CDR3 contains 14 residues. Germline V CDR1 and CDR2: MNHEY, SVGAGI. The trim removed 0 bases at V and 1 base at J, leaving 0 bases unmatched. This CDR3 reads CASSYSGGSYEQYF. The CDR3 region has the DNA TGTGCCAGCAGTTACTCGGGAGGGTCCTACGAGCAGTACTTC.

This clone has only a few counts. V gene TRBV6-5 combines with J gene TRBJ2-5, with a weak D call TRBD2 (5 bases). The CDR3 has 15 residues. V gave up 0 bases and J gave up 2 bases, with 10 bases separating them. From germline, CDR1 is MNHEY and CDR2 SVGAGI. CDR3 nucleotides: TGTGCCAGCAGTTACTCTTGGCGGGTACAAGAGACCCAGTACTTC. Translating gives CASSYSWRVQETQYF.

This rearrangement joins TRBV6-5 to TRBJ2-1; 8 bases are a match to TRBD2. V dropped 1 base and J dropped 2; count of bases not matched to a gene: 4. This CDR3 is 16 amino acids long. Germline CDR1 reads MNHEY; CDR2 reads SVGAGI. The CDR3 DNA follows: TGTGCCAGCAGTTACTTAAGCGGGGGCACCTACAATGAGCAGTTCTTC. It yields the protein CASSYLSGGTYNEQFF.

The CDR3 sequence: CASSQDIGVGDTQYF. The CDR3 DNA is TGCGCCAGCAGCCAAGATATAGGGGTCGGAGATACGCAGTATTTT. The gene calls are TRBV4-3 and TRBJ2-3; D may be TRBD1 (5 bases). CDR1 and CDR2 from the germline V gene are LGHNA and YSLEER. This CDR3 comprises 15 residues. V shed 0 bases and J shed 5 bases, with 12 bases lying between them.

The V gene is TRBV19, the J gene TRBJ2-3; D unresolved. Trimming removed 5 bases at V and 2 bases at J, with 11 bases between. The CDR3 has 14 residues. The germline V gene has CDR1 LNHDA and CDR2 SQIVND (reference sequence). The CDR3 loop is CASSLTVDTDTQYF. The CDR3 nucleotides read TGTGCCAGTAGTTTGACTGTAGACACAGATACGCAGTATTTT.

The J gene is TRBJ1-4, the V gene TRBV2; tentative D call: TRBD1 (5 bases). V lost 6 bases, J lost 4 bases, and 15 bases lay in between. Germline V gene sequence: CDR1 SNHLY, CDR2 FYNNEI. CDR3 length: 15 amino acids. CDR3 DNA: TGTGCCAGCAGCGCCTATCAGGGTCATAATGAAAAACTGTTTTTT. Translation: CASSAYQGHNEKLFF.

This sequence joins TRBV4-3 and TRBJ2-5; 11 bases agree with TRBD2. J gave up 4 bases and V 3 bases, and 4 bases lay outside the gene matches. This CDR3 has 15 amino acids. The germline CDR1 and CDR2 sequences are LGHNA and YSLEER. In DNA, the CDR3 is TGCGCCAGCAGCCATAGCGGGGGGGCCGGAGAGACCCAGTACTTC. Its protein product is CASSHSGGAGETQYF.

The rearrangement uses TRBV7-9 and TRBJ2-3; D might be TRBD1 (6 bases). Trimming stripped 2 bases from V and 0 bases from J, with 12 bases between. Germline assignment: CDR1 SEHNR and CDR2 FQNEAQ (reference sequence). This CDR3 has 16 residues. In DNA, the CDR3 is TGTGCCAGCAGCTTACGCAGGGGCTCAAGCACAGATACGCAGTATTTT. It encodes CASSLRRGSSTDTQYF. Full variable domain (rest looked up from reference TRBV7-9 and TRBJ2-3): DTGVSQNPRHKITKRGQNVTFRCDPISEHNRLYWYRQTLGQGPEFLTYFQNEAQLEKSRLLSDRFSAERPKGSFSTLEIQRTEQGDSAMYLCASSLRRGSSTDTQYFGPGTRLTVL.

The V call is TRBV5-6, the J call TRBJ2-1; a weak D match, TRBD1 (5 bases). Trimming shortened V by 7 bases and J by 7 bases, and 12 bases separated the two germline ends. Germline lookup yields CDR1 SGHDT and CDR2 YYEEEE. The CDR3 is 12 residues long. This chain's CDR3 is CASGRVTNEQFF. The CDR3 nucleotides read TGTGCCAGCGGCAGGGTAACGAATGAGCAGTTCTTC.

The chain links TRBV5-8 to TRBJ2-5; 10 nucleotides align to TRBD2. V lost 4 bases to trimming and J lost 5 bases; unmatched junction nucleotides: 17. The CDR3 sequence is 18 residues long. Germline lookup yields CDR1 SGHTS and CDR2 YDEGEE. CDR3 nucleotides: TGTGCCAGCAGCGCGGCCCTGCGACTAGCGGGCCTCCGGGAGACCCAGTACTTC. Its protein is CASSAALRLAGLRETQYF.

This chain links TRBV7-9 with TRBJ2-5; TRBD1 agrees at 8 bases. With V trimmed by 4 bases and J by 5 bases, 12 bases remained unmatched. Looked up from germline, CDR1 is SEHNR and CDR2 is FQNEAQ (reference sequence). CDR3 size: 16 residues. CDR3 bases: TGTGCCAGCAGCTGGACAGGGATGGGGGCGAGGGAGACCCAGTACTTC. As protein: CASSWTGMGARETQYF.

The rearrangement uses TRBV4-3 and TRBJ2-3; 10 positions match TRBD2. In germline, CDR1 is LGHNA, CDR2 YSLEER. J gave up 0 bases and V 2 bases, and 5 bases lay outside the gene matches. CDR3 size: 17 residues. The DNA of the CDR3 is TGCGCCAGCAGCCAAACATTTAGCGGGGGGAGCACAGATACGCAGTATTTT. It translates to CASSQTFSGGSTDTQYF.

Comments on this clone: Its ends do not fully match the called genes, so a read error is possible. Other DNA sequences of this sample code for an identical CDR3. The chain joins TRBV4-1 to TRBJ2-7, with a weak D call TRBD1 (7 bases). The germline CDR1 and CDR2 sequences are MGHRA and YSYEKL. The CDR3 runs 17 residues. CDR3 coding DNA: TGCGCCAGCAGCCAAGAAAGGCGACAGGGAGGATCCTACGAACAGTACTTC. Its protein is CASSQERRQGGSYEQYF.

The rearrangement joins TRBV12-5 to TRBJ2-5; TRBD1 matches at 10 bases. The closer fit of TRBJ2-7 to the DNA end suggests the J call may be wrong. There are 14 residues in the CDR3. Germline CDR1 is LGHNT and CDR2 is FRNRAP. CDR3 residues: CASGLVGTGDEQYF. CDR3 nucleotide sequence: TGTGCTAGTGGTTTGGTAGGGACAGGGGACGAGCAGTACTTC.

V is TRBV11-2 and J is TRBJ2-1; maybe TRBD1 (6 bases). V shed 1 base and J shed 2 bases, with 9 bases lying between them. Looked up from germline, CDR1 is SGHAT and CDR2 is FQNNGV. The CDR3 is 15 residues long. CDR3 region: CASSLVKGAYNEQFF. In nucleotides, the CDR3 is TGTGCCAGCAGCTTAGTGAAGGGGGCCTACAATGAGCAGTTCTTC.

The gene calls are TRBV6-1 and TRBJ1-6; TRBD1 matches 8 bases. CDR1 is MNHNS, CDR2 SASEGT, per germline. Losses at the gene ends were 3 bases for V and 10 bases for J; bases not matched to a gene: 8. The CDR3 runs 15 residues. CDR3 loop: CASSDSRTGSSPLHF. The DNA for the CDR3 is TGTGCCAGCAGTGATTCACGGACAGGGAGCTCACCCCTCCACTTT.

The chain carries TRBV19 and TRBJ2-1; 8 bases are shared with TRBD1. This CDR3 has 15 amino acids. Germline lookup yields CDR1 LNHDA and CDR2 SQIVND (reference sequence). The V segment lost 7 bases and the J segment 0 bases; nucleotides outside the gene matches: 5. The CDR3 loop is CASNQGASSYNEQFF. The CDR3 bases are TGTGCCAGTAATCAGGGGGCCAGCTCCTACAATGAGCAGTTCTTC.